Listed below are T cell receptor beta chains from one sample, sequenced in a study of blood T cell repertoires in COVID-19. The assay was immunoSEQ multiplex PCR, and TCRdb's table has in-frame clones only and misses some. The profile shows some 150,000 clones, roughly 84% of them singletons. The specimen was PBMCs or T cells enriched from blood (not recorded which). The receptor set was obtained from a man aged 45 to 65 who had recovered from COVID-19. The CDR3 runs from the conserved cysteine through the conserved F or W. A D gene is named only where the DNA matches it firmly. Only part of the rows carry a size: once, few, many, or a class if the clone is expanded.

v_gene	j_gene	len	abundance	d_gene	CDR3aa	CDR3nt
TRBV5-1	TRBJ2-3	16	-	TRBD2	CASRKASGGNTDTQYF	TGCGCCAGCCGAAAAGCTAGCGGGGGTAACACAGATACGCAGTATTTT
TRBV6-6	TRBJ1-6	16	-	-	CASRHQWGGDNSPLHF	TGTGCCAGCAGGCACCAGTGGGGGGGTGATAATTCACCCCTCCACTTT
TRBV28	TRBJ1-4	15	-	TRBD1	CASSLAGQGGEKLFF	TGTGCCAGCAGTTTAGCGGGACAGGGGGGTGAAAAACTGTTTTTT
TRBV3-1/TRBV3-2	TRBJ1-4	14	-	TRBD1	CASSQGTGVGKLFF	TGTGCCAGCAGCCAAGGGACAGGGGTTGGAAAACTGTTTTTT
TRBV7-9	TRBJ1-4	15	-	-	CASSSGERRNEKLFF	TGTGCCAGCAGCTCGGGGGAGAGACGGAATGAAAAACTGTTTTTT
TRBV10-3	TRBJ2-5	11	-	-	CAISVGETQYF	TGTGCCATCAGTGTTGGCGAGACCCAGTACTTC
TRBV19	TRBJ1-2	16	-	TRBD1	CASSTGTERPLYGYTF	TGTGCCAGTAGCACGGGGACAGAGAGACCCCTCTATGGCTACACCTTC
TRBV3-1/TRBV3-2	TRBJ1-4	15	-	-	CASSQALRDREKLFF	TGTGCCAGCAGCCAAGCTCTGAGGGATCGAGAAAAACTGTTTTTT
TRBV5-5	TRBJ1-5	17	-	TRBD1	CASSLSDRGIGNQPQHF	TGTGCCAGCAGCTTGTCCGACAGGGGGATTGGCAATCAGCCCCAGCATTTT
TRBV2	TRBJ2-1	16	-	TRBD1	CASSEDDRGSFNEQFF	TGTGCCAGCAGTGAAGACGACAGGGGGAGTTTCAATGAGCAGTTCTTC
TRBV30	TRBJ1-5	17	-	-	CAWKPAGILYSNQPQHF	TGTGCCTGGAAACCAGCCGGGATCTTATATAGCAATCAGCCCCAGCATTTT
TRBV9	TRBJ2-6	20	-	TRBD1	CASSVRLGQGKSSGANVLTF	TGTGCCAGCAGCGTAAGATTGGGACAGGGGAAATCTTCTGGGGCCAACGTCCTGACTTTC
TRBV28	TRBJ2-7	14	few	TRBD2	CASSLRGAGYEQYF	TGTGCCAGCAGTCTGCGGGGGGCCGGTTACGAGCAGTACTTC
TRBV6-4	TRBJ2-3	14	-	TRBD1	CASSEQGSTDTQYF	TGTGCCAGCAGTGAACAGGGGAGCACAGATACGCAGTATTTT
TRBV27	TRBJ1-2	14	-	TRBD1	CATGTTGANYGYTF	TGTGCCACCGGTACGACAGGGGCAAATTATGGCTACACCTTC
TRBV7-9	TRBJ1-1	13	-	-	CASSLPGDTEAFF	TGTGCCAGCAGCTTACCGGGTGACACTGAAGCTTTCTTT
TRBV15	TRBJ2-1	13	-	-	CATSSRLDNEQFF	TGTGCCACCAGCAGCCGACTAGACAATGAGCAGTTCTTC
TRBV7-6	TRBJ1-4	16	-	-	CASSPRGTATNEKLFF	TGTGCCAGCAGCCCCCGGGGGACCGCAACTAATGAAAAACTGTTTTTT
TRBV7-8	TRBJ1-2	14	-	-	CASSLVTHRDGYTF	TGTGCCAGCAGCTTAGTTACCCACAGGGATGGCTACACCTTC
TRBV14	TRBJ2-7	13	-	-	CASSQGQAYQQYF	TGTGCCAGCAGCCAAGGACAGGCCTACCAGCAGTACTTC
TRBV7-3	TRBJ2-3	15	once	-	CASSSTIPGTDTQYF	TGTGCCAGCAGTTCGACTATTCCGGGCACAGATACGCAGTATTTT
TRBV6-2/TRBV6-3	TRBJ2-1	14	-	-	CASSWEDNGNEQFF	TGTGCCAGCAGTTGGGAGGATAATGGCAATGAGCAGTTCTTC
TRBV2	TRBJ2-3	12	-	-	CASRGDFYTQYF	TGTGCCAGCAGAGGGGATTTTTATACGCAGTATTTT
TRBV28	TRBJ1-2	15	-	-	CASTLGVGGIYGYTF	TGTGCCAGCACCCTAGGGGTAGGGGGTATCTATGGCTACACCTTC
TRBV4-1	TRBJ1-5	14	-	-	CASSLVIFGQPQHF	TGCGCCAGCAGCTTGGTCATCTTCGGTCAGCCCCAGCATTTT
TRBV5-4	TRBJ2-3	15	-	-	CASRKGGPSTDTQYF	TGTGCCAGCAGAAAGGGGGGGCCTAGCACAGATACGCAGTATTTT
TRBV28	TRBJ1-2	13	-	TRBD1	CASRGTGNYGYTF	TGTGCCAGCAGGGGGACAGGGAACTATGGCTACACCTTC
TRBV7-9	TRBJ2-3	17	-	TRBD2	CASSLGLAGGPADTQYF	TGTGCCAGCAGCTTAGGGCTAGCGGGGGGGCCGGCAGATACGCAGTATTTT
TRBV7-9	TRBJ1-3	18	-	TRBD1	CASSRSPVDRLSGNTIYF	TGTGCCAGCAGTAGAAGCCCCGTGGACAGGCTCTCTGGAAACACCATATATTTT
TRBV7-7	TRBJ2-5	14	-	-	CASSLAGQTETQYF	TGTGCCAGCAGCTTAGCAGGACAGACAGAGACCCAGTACTTC
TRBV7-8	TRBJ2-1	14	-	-	CASSLAAGEGEQFF	TGTGCCAGCAGCCTAGCGGCAGGGGAAGGAGAGCAGTTCTTC
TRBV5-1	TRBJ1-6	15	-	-	CASSLGPTGASPLHF	TGCGCCAGCAGCTTGGGGCCGACTGGGGCCTCACCCCTCCACTTT
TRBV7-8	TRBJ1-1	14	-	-	CASSLVQGSTEAFF	TGTGCCAGCAGCTTAGTCCAGGGTTCGACTGAAGCTTTCTTT
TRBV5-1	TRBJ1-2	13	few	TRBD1	CASSQGVNYGYTF	TGCGCCAGCAGCCAGGGGGTCAACTATGGCTACACCTTC
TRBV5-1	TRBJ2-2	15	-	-	CASSLDSTSTGELFF	TGCGCCAGCAGCTTGGATAGTACCTCCACCGGGGAGCTGTTTTTT
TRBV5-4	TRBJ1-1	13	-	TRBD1	CASSWTGSPEAFF	TGTGCCAGCAGCTGGACAGGGAGTCCTGAAGCTTTCTTT
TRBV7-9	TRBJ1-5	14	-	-	CASSPGTLNQPQHF	TGTGCCAGCAGTCCCGGGACACTCAATCAGCCCCAGCATTTT
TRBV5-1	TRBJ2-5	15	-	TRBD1	CASSLVPGGLETQYF	TGCGCCAGCAGCTTGGTGCCAGGGGGCTTAGAGACCCAGTACTTC
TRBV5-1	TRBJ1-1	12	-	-	CASSLEEGEAFF	TGCGCCAGCAGCTTGGAGGAGGGTGAAGCTTTCTTT
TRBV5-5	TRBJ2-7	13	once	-	CASSTGQKGEQYF	TGTGCCAGCAGCACCGGACAAAAGGGGGAGCAGTACTTC
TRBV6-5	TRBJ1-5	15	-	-	CASSYSAGASQPQHF	TGTGCCAGCAGTTACTCGGCAGGGGCAAGCCAGCCCCAGCATTTT
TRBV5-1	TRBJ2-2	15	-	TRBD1	CASSWGQGSTGELFF	TGCGCCAGCAGCTGGGGACAGGGTAGTACCGGGGAGCTGTTTTTT
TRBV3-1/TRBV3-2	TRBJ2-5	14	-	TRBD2	CASSQAGGGETQYF	TGTGCCAGCAGCCAAGCGGGGGGAGGCGAGACCCAGTACTTC
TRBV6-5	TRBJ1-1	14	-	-	CASRDDSGRAEAFF	TGTGCCAGCAGGGACGATAGTGGCAGGGCTGAAGCTTTCTTT
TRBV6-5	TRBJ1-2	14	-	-	CASSYSWGDYGYTF	TGTGCCAGCAGTTACTCGTGGGGCGACTATGGCTACACCTTC